This TCR beta chain was sequenced in a study of T cell repertoires in cytomegalovirus infection. Study-level background: A matching HLA type, together with CMV infection, was signaled by public TCR beta signatures.

This clonotype was counted ten times or more. The antigen is unknown. TCRdb called the reads again in MiXCR, with one record for every CDR3 protein. The sample lists around 70,000 distinct CDR3 sequences, 4% occurring once. Study-level results: Cumulated frequencies of public TCR beta families served to identify carriers of CMV plus the relevant HLA. Clonotypes of TCR beta that were HLA-C-restricted and CMV-specific dominated the ex vivo response.

Material: PBMCs. The clonotype originates from a human donor in good health (CMV status not recorded). Some clones in this sample may be carry-over from other donors' samples.

The CDR3 DNA reads TGTGCCAGCAGCTTAAGCGGCGGGAGGGCCGAAAATGAGCAGTTCTTC. It translates to CASSLSGGRAENEQFF. This chain joins TRBV7-2 and TRBJ2-1; 9 nucleotides match TRBD2. This CDR3 spans 16 amino acids. V lost 2 bases, J lost 7 bases, and 9 bases stayed unmatched. Germline assignment: CDR1 SGHTA and CDR2 FQGNSA. Filled out from reference TRBV7-2 and TRBJ2-1, the complete variable domain reads GAGVSQSPSNKVTEKGKDVELRCDPISGHTALYWYRQSLGQGLEFLIYFQGNSAPDKSGLPSDRFSAERTGGSVSTLTIQRTQQEDSAVYLCASSLSGGRAENEQFFGPGTRLTVL.